This TCR beta chain was sequenced for a study of blood T cell repertoires in COVID-19 (dated by TCRdb to between 2020 and 2021). Context from the whole study: Samples from collaborators originated in the United States, Italy and Spain and spanned both the acute and convalescent phases of COVID-19. The material from the prospective study consisted of cDNA or gDNA derived from T cells, B-cell-depleted T cells, or PBMCs. The dataset comprised deeply sampled blood TCRbeta repertoires from subjects exposed to, actively infected with, or recovered from COVID-19. A freely available public database, intended as a resource for researchers studying the immune response to SARS-CoV-2, is where the repertoires were released. The samples were drawn from the first 160 participants of the ongoing ImmuneRACE study and from over 950 subjects provided by 6 global collaborators. The sample metadata nearly always contained a de-identified subject ID, COVID-19 status, age in years and sex. Where available, HLA class I and class II types were obtained from metadata supplied by the sample provider rather than from assay-based typing.

As regards this clone: What antigen it recognizes has not been identified. No base quality values were provided; no much bigger clone lies one nucleotide off.

Collaborating institutions collected whole blood in K2EDTA tubes following their own protocols. For TCRbeta analysis, collaborators shipped samples in one of three forms: frozen whole blood, isolated PBMCs, or DNA extracted from either of those sample types. The immunoSEQ Assay, a bias-controlled multiplex PCR, was used to amplify TCRbeta CDR3 regions from genomic DNA. Per the source publication's procedure: The number of nucleated cells in each sample was estimated from the amplification of reference gene primers within the assay. To quantify the absolute abundance of each unique TCRbeta CDR3 rearrangement, sequence reads were collapsed and filtered. For each sample, productive Simpson clonality was calculated as the square root of Simpson's diversity index across productive rearrangements. Imported from immuneACCESS, the table was reduced by TCRdb to in-frame sequences with V and J called. These copies leave out some clones; in studies compared against another copy, an unresolved V gene accounts for under half, and the cause of the remainder is not known. The D gene and trimming were derived from the DNA, and the V and J assignments and clone size from that table. The sample table contains over 150,000 clones; only one count was recorded for 85% to 90% of them. Around 20% of the sample is held by the ten biggest clonotypes.

What the research found in general, with its limitations: How much clinical and demographic metadata was included differed by source and by participant, and the metadata was provided uncurated.

The TCR comes from a man aged 65 to 85 with active or convalescent COVID-19. Sequenced: peripheral blood.

The bases read TGTGCCTGGAAGGGGACAGGGGGCCCCTTTCAACCCCTCCACTTT. It is translated as CAWKGTGGPFQPLHF. This chain joins TRBV30 to TRBJ1-6; TRBD1 matches 12 bases in the middle. From a lookup of the germline V gene (reference sequence), CDR1 and CDR2 are GTSNPN and SVGIG. The CDR3 has 15 amino acids, counting the end cysteine and phenylalanine. The entry retains the CDR3 DNA only, 45 bases that are in frame from base 1. Trimming takes 4 bases off V and 12 bases off J; junction bases not matched to a gene: 10.